This record concerns one T cell receptor beta chain sequence. Its specificity is unknown. These data originate in a study of monozygotic twins with inflammatory bowel disease. Study results and limitations: Differences in immunosuppressive treatment may have been a source of added variability in patient repertoires.

This CDR3 region has 13 residues. Germline-derived CDR1 and CDR2 are DFQATT and SNEGSKA (reference sequence). After re-calling the 5' RACE reads, TCRdb lists one entry per CDR3 protein, DNA absent. This sample contains around 400,000 distinct CDR3 sequences. Phlebotomy per donor yielded a single 2.5 ml blood sample. Unfractionated whole blood yielded total RNA, and T cells were not sorted. This chain uses TRBV20-1 with TRBJ1-1. This sequence originates from a human donor with ulcerative colitis or Crohn's disease, or a healthy co-twin of an affected twin (not recorded which). The material sequenced was blood. The CDR3: CSARDSLNTEAFF.